This T cell receptor (beta chain) appears in the sequencing data of a study of cytomegalovirus exposure and HLA in healthy donors. Study at large: HLA-typed donors were the source of approximately 85 million unique TCRs, which an early data release held.

Germline V lookup: CDR1 SGHNT, CDR2 YYREEE (reference sequence). CDR3 size: 12 residues. Trimming stripped 1 base from V and 12 bases from J, with 11 bases between. Comment on this clone: Its antigen is not known.

Study results and limitations: Several of the most significant clusters were apparently associated with common viral pathogens in a later analysis. In a later analysis, HLA-C alleles had the fewest associated TCRs, DRB1 alleles the most. Later analysis indicated greater clonal expansion among HLA-associated TCR beta chains than among equally common other chains.

This PCR relied on a set of 60 Vbeta primers and 13 Jbeta primers. TCRdb keeps only in-frame clones here, not all; method: immunoSEQ multiplex PCR. This sample's table reports tens of thousands of clones. The chain links TRBV5-4 to TRBJ2-1; D not certain. Sequencing was carried out using PBMCs. This receptor was taken from a man aged 50-59 years in good health and CMV-seropositive. CDR3 nucleotides: TGTGCCAGCAGCTTGTCAACCACGGGGCAGTTCTTC. Its protein is CASSLSTTGQFF. Supplemented by reference TRBV5-4 and TRBJ2-1, the full variable domain reads ETGVTQSPTHLIKTRGQQVTLRCSSQSGHNTVSWYQQALGQGPQFIFQYYREEENGRGNFPPRFSGLQFPNYSSELNVNALELDDSALYLCASSLSTTGQFFGPGTRLTVL.